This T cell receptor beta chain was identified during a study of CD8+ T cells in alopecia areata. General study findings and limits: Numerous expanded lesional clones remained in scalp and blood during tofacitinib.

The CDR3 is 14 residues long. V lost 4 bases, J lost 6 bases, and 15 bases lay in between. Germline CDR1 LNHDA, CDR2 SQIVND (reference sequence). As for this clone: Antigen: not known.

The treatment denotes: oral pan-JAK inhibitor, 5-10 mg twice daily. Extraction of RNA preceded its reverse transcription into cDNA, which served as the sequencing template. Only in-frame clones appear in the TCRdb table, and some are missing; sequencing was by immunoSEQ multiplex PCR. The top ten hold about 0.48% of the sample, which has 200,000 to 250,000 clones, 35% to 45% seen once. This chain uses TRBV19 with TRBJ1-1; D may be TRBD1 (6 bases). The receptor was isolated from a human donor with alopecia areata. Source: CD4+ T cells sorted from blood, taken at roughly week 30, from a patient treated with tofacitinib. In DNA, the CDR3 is TGTGCCAGTAGTAGCCTACAGGGCTTCCCTGAAGCTTTCTTT. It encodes CASSSLQGFPEAFF.